These T cell receptor beta chains were read from a single sample in a study of blood T cell repertoires in COVID-19. The protocol was immunoSEQ multiplex PCR, while the TCRdb copy is restricted to in-frame clones and leaves out a portion. The sample contains approximately 58,000 clones, around 84% of which appear only once. The sequenced material came from peripheral blood. The receptors were sampled from a woman in her sixties with acute or convalescent COVID-19. Both conserved end residues are part of each CDR3. Size values are once, few and many counts, or a class for expanded clones, and some rows have none.

size,V,J,CDR3
few,TRBV7-9,TRBJ2-7,CASSLSGSYEQYF
.,TRBV6-6,TRBJ1-4,CASSPNRQGMRQVSRKKLFF
.,TRBV24-1,TRBJ2-3,CATSDFSTEGTDTQYF
.,TRBV5-1,TRBJ1-4,CASSLGAGGQTNEKLFF
few,TRBV15,TRBJ2-7,CATSSTGGSGDEQYF
.,TRBV5-1,TRBJ2-1,CASSFRPGNEQFF
.,TRBV2,TRBJ1-5,CASSGGQGEQPQHF
.,TRBV30,TRBJ1-5,CAWSGEGHQPQHF
once,TRBV12-3/TRBV12-4,TRBJ2-5,CASSLGGPETQYF
.,TRBV20-1,TRBJ2-3,CSASIAGGPGDTQYF
.,TRBV5-1,TRBJ2-3,CASSLGPGQGVTDTQYF
.,TRBV5-1,TRBJ1-1,CASSLVQGNTEAFF
few,TRBV3-1/TRBV3-2,TRBJ2-1,CASSFSTGEQFF
.,TRBV5-1,TRBJ2-1,CASSLTSGGADEQFF
few,TRBV5-5,TRBJ1-3,CASSSLAGPPNHIYF
.,TRBV3-1/TRBV3-2,TRBJ1-2,CASSQMTENYGYTF
.,TRBV20-1,TRBJ2-1,CSASGGPNEQFF
.,TRBV9,TRBJ2-3,CASSPSGGYTDTQYF
.,TRBV5-6,TRBJ2-2,CASSYKGTSNTGELFF
few,TRBV3-1/TRBV3-2,TRBJ2-7,CASSPQDTSYEQYF
.,TRBV7-9,TRBJ1-5,CASRGRVLNSNQPQHF
.,TRBV7-8,TRBJ2-1,CASSLAGSSNEQFF
few,TRBV6-5,TRBJ1-5,CASGSQPQHF
.,TRBV3-1/TRBV3-2,TRBJ2-3,CASSQTTDTQYF
.,TRBV5-1,TRBJ1-1,CASSLAGAFGAFF
.,TRBV6-6,TRBJ1-2,CASTLRPGEANYGYTF
once,TRBV12-3/TRBV12-4,TRBJ2-7,CASSLGGGNEQYF
.,TRBV19,TRBJ1-1,CASSRGQGRAEAFF
.,TRBV9,TRBJ2-2,CASSALTLTGELFF
once,TRBV10-3,TRBJ1-1,CAISWTGGTEAFF
.,TRBV24-1,TRBJ1-5,CATSYGGGQPQHF
.,TRBV7-6,TRBJ1-5,CASSLSPTGVNQPQHF
.,TRBV7-9,TRBJ1-1,CASTLLQGTEAFF
.,TRBV12-5,TRBJ2-6,CASGLQGWVSGANVLTF
.,TRBV5-6,TRBJ1-5,CASSLRQGIGNQPQHF
few,TRBV18,TRBJ2-2,CASSPRTGGNTGELFF
.,TRBV6-5,TRBJ2-7,CASTKARNYEQYF
.,TRBV6-5,TRBJ2-3,CASFRGGTDTQYF
.,TRBV6-1,TRBJ1-5,CASSEGGRGNQPQHF
.,TRBV6-5,TRBJ1-1,CASSTGLVTEAFF
once,TRBV2,TRBJ1-6,CASSGQGDSPLHF
.,TRBV2,TRBJ1-5,CASSGQSGIGNQPQHF
.,TRBV19,TRBJ1-5,CASSNSGVSQPQHF
medium-sized,TRBV5-1,TRBJ2-1,CASSLAAGLSYNEQFF
.,TRBV20-1,TRBJ1-2,CSARKGDGYTF
.,TRBV5-1,TRBJ1-1,CASSLAILGQGIGNTEAFF
.,TRBV6-5,TRBJ2-2,CASIRTDNTGELFF
.,TRBV10-2,TRBJ2-1,CASRDSSYNEQFF
.,TRBV3-1/TRBV3-2,TRBJ1-2,CASRSPGGLNYGYTF
.,TRBV15,TRBJ1-4,CATSSRQTTNEKLFF
.,TRBV6-6,TRBJ1-6,CAAGEGPSNNSPLHF
.,TRBV2,TRBJ1-2,CASSAYGGGYTF
.,TRBV6-6,TRBJ2-7,CASSLFFGGGTYEQYF
.,TRBV5-1,TRBJ2-5,CASSRRPSGEETQYF
.,TRBV2,TRBJ1-5,CASRSLANQPQHF
.,TRBV14,TRBJ1-1,CASSPQGRNTEAFF
.,TRBV18,TRBJ2-7,CASSPPGTRSEQYF
.,TRBV10-3,TRBJ1-4,CATSDRENEKLFF
.,TRBV5-1,TRBJ2-3,CASSLLGGPDTQYF
.,TRBV2,TRBJ2-7,CASSDPDYEQYF